The 29 T cell receptor beta chains below come from one sample, sequenced in a study of shared clonotypes between healthy human individuals. CD45RO-negative cells were positively selected for CCR7, leaving out terminally differentiated effector memory CD45RA+ cells. Assay: immunoSEQ multiplex PCR; the TCRdb copy retains only in-frame clones and omits some. The data show over 750,000 clones, about 97% seen once. The sequencing input was naive CD8+ T cells sorted from blood. The receptors were sampled from a man aged 30 to 39 in good health.

This chain connects TRBV11-2 to TRBJ2-7, with D tentatively TRBD1 or TRBD2 (7 bases each). This CDR3 has 18 amino acids. V was cut by 4 bases and J by 9 bases, with 31 bases left in between. CDR1 and CDR2 from the germline V gene are SGHAT and FQNNGV. DNA of the CDR3: TGTGCCAGCAGCTCAGGGGGTAGGGCTAGCGGAGCGCAGACGGGGCAGTACTTC. Encoded protein: CASSSGGRASGAQTGQYF.

The rearrangement joins TRBV23-1 to TRBJ1-4, with 12 bases fitting TRBD1. TRBV23-1 is noted as an ORF with a role that remains uncertain. The CDR3 spans 20 residues. V was pared by 0 bases and J by 1 base, with 9 bases of the junction left unmatched. CDR3: CASSQSSSWDRGRTNEKLFF. The CDR3 bases are TGCGCCAGCAGTCAATCGTCATCGTGGGACAGGGGGCGAACTAATGAAAAACTGTTTTTT.

This chain connects TRBV15 to TRBJ2-1, with TRBD2 matching over 9 bases. The germline gives CDR1 LNHNV, CDR2 YYDKDF (reference sequence). The CDR3 has 15 amino acids. The junction had 8 bases not matched to a gene; V was cut back by 6 bases and J by 5 bases. CDR3 loop: CATSRSGRINNEQFF. The CDR3, as DNA: TGTGCCACCAGTAGGAGCGGGAGGATTAACAATGAGCAGTTCTTC.

The chain recombines TRBV7-3 with TRBJ2-7; perhaps TRBD1 as D (6 bases). This CDR3 comprises 13 residues. Germline V gene lookup returns CDR1 SGHTA and CDR2 FQGTGA. V was shortened by 5 bases and J by 6 bases, with 14 bases between the two germline ends. The CDR3 spells CASSKQVQGEQYF. In nucleotides, the CDR3 is TGTGCCAGCAGCAAGCAGGTACAGGGCGAGCAGTACTTC. Drawing the rest from reference TRBV7-3 and TRBJ2-7, the complete variable domain is GAGVSQTPSNKVTEKGKYVELRCDPISGHTALYWYRQSLGQGPEFLIYFQGTGAADDSGLPNDRFFAVRPEGSVSTLKIQRTERGDSAVYLCASSKQVQGEQYFGPGTRLTVT.

V is TRBV6-4 and J is TRBJ2-3; 7 nucleotides line up with TRBD2. Germline CDR1 MRHNA, CDR2 SNTAGT. V lost 1 base and J lost 2; bases outside the gene matches: 6. The CDR3 extends over 16 amino acids. The CDR3 region is CASSDLASGLTDTQYF. DNA for the CDR3: TGTGCCAGCAGTGACTTGGCTAGCGGTCTCACAGATACGCAGTATTTT.

V gene TRBV18 combines with J gene TRBJ2-7; TRBD2 matches 12 bases. From germline, CDR1 is KGHSH and CDR2 LQKENI. Losses at the gene ends were 3 bases for V and 3 bases for J; bases not matched to a gene: 6. This CDR3 spans 16 amino acids. The CDR3 nucleotides read TGTGCCAGCTCACCCGACCGACTAGCGGGAGTCTACGAGCAGTACTTC. It translates to CASSPDRLAGVYEQYF.

The J gene is TRBJ1-1, the V gene TRBV9; no clear D. There are 13 residues in the CDR3. Germline CDR1 is SGDLS and CDR2 is YYNGEE. Trimming shortened V by 5 bases and J by 3 bases, and 11 bases separated the two germline ends. CDR3 loop: CASSAGGHTEAFF. The CDR3 nucleotides are TGTGCCAGCAGTGCGGGAGGGCACACTGAAGCTTTCTTT.

The chain links TRBV2 to TRBJ2-7; 7 bases match TRBD1. CDR1 is SNHLY, CDR2 FYNNEI, per germline. CDR3 length equals 14 residues. V dropped 4 bases and J dropped 3; count of bases not matched to a gene: 6. The CDR3 region has the DNA TGTGCCAGCAGTGTGTTGACAGGGCACTACGAGCAGTACTTC. This sequence encodes CASSVLTGHYEQYF.

This clone was counted once. For the CDR3, the DNA is TGCGCCAGCAGCCAAGGGCCAGGCTATGGAAACACCATATATTTT. Its protein product is CASSQGPGYGNTIYF. The rearrangement links TRBV4-1 to TRBJ1-3; D is unclear. V gave up 1 base and J gave up 3 bases, with 10 bases separating them. The CDR3 has 15 amino acids. Germline assignment: CDR1 MGHRA and CDR2 YSYEKL.

The chain combines TRBV5-1 with TRBJ2-1; 9 bases are a match to TRBD2. The ends lost 0 bases at V and 0 bases at J; junction bases unmatched: 4. The V gene's germline CDR1 is SGHRS and CDR2 YFSETQ. CDR3 length: 17 residues. The CDR3 region is CASSLGVAGDSYNEQFF. CDR3 nucleotide sequence: TGCGCCAGCAGCTTGGGTGTAGCGGGAGACTCCTACAATGAGCAGTTCTTC.

This sequence joins TRBV7-9 and TRBJ2-7; 12 bases match TRBD2. Germline CDR1 reads SEHNR; CDR2 reads FQNEAQ (reference sequence). The V gene end was trimmed by 6 bases and the J gene end by 2 bases; junction bases not matched to a gene: 5. This CDR3 comprises 15 residues. The CDR3 spells CASRELAGGPYEQYF. The CDR3 DNA follows: TGTGCCAGCAGGGAACTAGCGGGAGGCCCCTACGAGCAGTACTTC.

The chain recombines TRBV7-6 with TRBJ2-7; D is possibly TRBD1 (5 bases). The ends were cut back, 1 base at V and 5 bases at J, with 9 bases in the middle. CDR1 is SGHVS and CDR2 is FNYEAQ in the germline V gene. The length of the CDR3 is 13 residues. In DNA form, the CDR3 reads TGTGCCAGCAGCTTAGAGGTGGGGCACGAGCAGTACTTC. Its protein product is CASSLEVGHEQYF.

The chain has TRBV28 and TRBJ1-1; D is unclear. CDR3 length: 15 residues. V lost 7 bases and J lost 3, with 18 bases in between. Per germline, CDR1 MDHEN and CDR2 SYDVKM. DNA for the CDR3: TGTGCCAGCATTCCCGCATCGCCGAGAGACACTGAAGCTTTCTTT. Translated, it gives CASIPASPRDTEAFF.

The chain links TRBV4-1 to TRBJ2-1, with 7 nucleotides matching TRBD2. V was pared by 4 bases and J by 8 bases, with 11 bases of the junction left unmatched. The CDR3 contains 15 residues. Germline loops: CDR1 MGHRA, CDR2 YSYEKL. CDR3 nucleotides: TGCGCCAGCAGCCTCCTCCGGGACTATGGAGATGAGCAGTTCTTC. Encoded protein: CASSLLRDYGDEQFF.

The chain recombines TRBV29-1 with TRBJ2-3, with TRBD2 identical over 7 bases. V shed 7 bases and J 1 base; nucleotides not matched to a gene: 14. This CDR3 contains 16 residues. CDR1 and CDR2 (germline): SQVTM, ANQGSEA. DNA for the CDR3: TGCAGCGCCCATACGGGAGGCCGATCGGGCACAGATACGCAGTATTTT. This sequence encodes CSAHTGGRSGTDTQYF.

This rearrangement joins TRBV7-6 to TRBJ2-3; maybe TRBD2 (5 bases). This CDR3 comprises 15 residues. Trimming stripped 5 bases from V and 5 bases from J, with 17 bases between. Germline V gives CDR1 SGHVS, CDR2 FNYEAQ. This CDR3 reads CASSPRRTRGDTQYF. DNA of the CDR3: TGTGCCAGCAGCCCAAGACGCACACGGGGAGATACGCAGTATTTT.

The V gene is TRBV27, the J gene TRBJ1-5, with a possible D match to TRBD1 (5 bases). Germline V gene lookup returns CDR1 MNHEY and CDR2 SMNVEV (reference sequence). V lost 3 bases and J 3 bases, leaving 9 bases between the germline ends. This CDR3 is 14 amino acids long. CDR3 sequence: CASSFSRVNQPQHF. The CDR3 DNA reads as TGTGCCAGCAGTTTTAGCAGGGTCAATCAGCCCCAGCATTTT.

The chain uses TRBV6-5 and TRBJ2-7, with D unresolved. Between the trimmed V and J ends, which lost 0 bases and 3 bases, there was a span of 12 bases. Germline-derived CDR1 and CDR2 are MNHEY and SVGAGI. CDR3 length equals 15 residues. The CDR3 sequence is CASSYSRSLFYEQYF. CDR3 bases: TGTGCCAGCAGTTACTCGAGGAGCCTTTTCTACGAGCAGTACTTC.

V gene TRBV4-1 combines with J gene TRBJ1-5; D unclear. CDR3 length: 15 residues. V shed 0 bases and J shed 7 bases, with 13 bases lying between them. The germline V gene has CDR1 MGHRA and CDR2 YSYEKL. CDR3 DNA: TGCGCCAGCAGCCAAGATAGCGGGAATGGACAGCCCCAGCATTTT. This sequence encodes CASSQDSGNGQPQHF.

Regarding this clone: The sample holds other DNA sequences that translate to the same CDR3. This chain connects TRBV7-9 to TRBJ2-3; D call uncertain. Germline V gene lookup returns CDR1 SEHNR and CDR2 FQNEAQ (reference sequence). V was cut by 5 bases and J by 3 bases, with 0 bases left in between. The CDR3 covers 10 residues. Here the CDR3 DNA reads TGTGCCAGCAGCACAGATACGCAGTATTTT. Translated, it gives CASSTDTQYF.

CDR3 DNA: TGCGCCAGCACCCCAAGTTTAACAGTACTCTACGAGCAGTACTTC. As protein: CASTPSLTVLYEQYF. The rearrangement joins TRBV4-1 to TRBJ2-7; D is unclear. V was pared by 7 bases and J by 3 bases, with 19 bases between. Looked up from germline, CDR1 is MGHRA and CDR2 is YSYEKL. The CDR3 runs 15 residues.

The chain uses TRBV9 and TRBJ2-6, with D possibly TRBD2 on 5 matching bases. This CDR3 contains 15 residues. Germline CDR1 and CDR2: SGDLS and YYNGEE. V was shortened by 0 bases and J by 2 bases, with 6 bases between the two germline ends. CDR3 nucleotides: TGTGCCAGCAGCGTAGTCGGGGCTGGGGCCAACGTCCTGACTTTC. It yields the protein CASSVVGAGANVLTF.

The chain carries TRBV7-9 and TRBJ1-3, with 7 bases matching TRBD1. This CDR3 is 16 amino acids long. The V gene's germline CDR1 is SEHNR and CDR2 FQNEAQ (reference sequence). J lost 0 bases, V lost 4 bases, and 6 bases had no gene match. Here the CDR3 DNA reads TGTGCCAGCAGCTCCGGACAGGAGAGCTCTGGAAACACCATATATTTT. Translation gives CASSSGQESSGNTIYF.

The chain joins TRBV7-9 to TRBJ1-1, with TRBD1 as a possible D gene (5 bases). The CDR3 runs 12 residues. From germline, CDR1 is SEHNR and CDR2 FQNEAQ (reference sequence). V was pared by 11 bases and J by 7 bases, with 17 bases between. CDR3 in DNA: TGTGCCGGTCTTGATCGGGGGGTTGAAGCTTTCTTT. It codes for CAGLDRGVEAFF.

This clone was detected only once. The rearrangement joins TRBV9 to TRBJ2-3, with TRBD1 as a possible D gene (8 bases). The V gene lost 2 bases and the J gene lost 4 bases, with 14 bases spanning the gap. The CDR3 has 15 residues. Germline V gives CDR1 SGDLS, CDR2 YYNGEE. CDR3 DNA sequence: TGTGCCAGCAGCGTTCAGGGGGCGGGAGCAGATACGCAGTATTTT. It yields the protein CASSVQGAGADTQYF.

Remarks on this clone: The sample has other DNA sequences that encode this CDR3 too. CDR3 sequence (DNA): TGCAGCGTACTGGACAATGAGCAGTTCTTC. Its protein product is CSVLDNEQFF. The chain joins TRBV29-1 to TRBJ2-1, with D hard to call. V lost 6 bases and J lost 5, with 5 bases in between. The CDR3 totals 10 residues. Germline V gene lookup returns CDR1 SQVTM and CDR2 ANQGSEA.

The chain recombines TRBV7-9 with TRBJ2-5, with 7 bases matching TRBD1. V trimming: 5 bases; J trimming: 2 bases; junction bases outside the gene matches: 5. CDR1 and CDR2 from the germline V gene are SEHNR and FQNEAQ (reference sequence). This CDR3 is built from 14 residues. The CDR3 reads CASSGPDRQETQYF. CDR3 in DNA: TGTGCCAGCAGCGGCCCGGACAGGCAAGAGACCCAGTACTTC.

The chain is built from TRBV28 and TRBJ1-2; D ambiguous. The V gene's germline CDR1 is MDHEN and CDR2 SYDVKM. This CDR3 has 14 amino acids. V lost 6 bases and J lost 5, with 16 bases in between. The CDR3 sequence is CASRTLAGWYGYTF. Here the CDR3 DNA reads TGTGCCAGCAGGACCTTGGCGGGCTGGTATGGCTACACCTTC.

This clone was seen a handful of times. V usage is TRBV7-9 and J usage is TRBJ2-3; D uncertain. The CDR3 has 15 amino acids. Trimming left V 3 bases short and J 4 bases short, with 14 bases between. Germline assignment: CDR1 SEHNR and CDR2 FQNEAQ (reference sequence). The CDR3 DNA reads TGTGCCAGCAGCTTGTCTAGGCGTGATGCAGATACGCAGTATTTT. This encodes CASSLSRRDADTQYF.